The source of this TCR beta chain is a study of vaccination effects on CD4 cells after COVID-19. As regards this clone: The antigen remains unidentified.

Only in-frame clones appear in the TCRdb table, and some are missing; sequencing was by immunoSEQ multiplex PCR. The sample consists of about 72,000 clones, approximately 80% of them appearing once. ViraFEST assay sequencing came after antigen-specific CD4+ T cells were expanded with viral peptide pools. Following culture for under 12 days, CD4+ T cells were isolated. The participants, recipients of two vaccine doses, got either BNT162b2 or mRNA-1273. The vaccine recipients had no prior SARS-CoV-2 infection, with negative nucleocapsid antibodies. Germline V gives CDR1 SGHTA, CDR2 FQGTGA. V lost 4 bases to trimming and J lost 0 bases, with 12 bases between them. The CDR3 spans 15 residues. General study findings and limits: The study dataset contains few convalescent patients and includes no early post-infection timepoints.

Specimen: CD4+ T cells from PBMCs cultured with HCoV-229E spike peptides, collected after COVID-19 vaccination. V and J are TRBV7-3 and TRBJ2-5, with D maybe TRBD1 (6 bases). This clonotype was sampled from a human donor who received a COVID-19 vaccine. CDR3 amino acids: CASSSNGQYQETQYF. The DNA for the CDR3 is TGTGCCAGCAGCTCCAACGGACAGTACCAAGAGACCCAGTACTTC.